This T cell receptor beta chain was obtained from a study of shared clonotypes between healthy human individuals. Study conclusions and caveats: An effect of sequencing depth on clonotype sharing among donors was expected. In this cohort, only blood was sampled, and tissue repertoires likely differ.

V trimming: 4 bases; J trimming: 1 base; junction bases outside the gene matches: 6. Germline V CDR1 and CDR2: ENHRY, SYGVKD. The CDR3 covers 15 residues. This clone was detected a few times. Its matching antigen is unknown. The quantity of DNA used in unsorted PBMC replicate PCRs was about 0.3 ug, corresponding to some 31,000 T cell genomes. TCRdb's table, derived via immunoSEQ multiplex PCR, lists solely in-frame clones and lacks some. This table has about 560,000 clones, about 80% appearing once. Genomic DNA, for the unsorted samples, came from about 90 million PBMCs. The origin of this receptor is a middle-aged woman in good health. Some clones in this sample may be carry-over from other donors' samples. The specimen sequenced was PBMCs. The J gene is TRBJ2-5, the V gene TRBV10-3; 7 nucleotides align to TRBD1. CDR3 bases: TGTGCCATCAGTGCCTCCGGGACAGCCCAAGAGACCCAGTACTTC. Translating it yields CAISASGTAQETQYF.